This TCR beta chain was captured by sequencing in a study of shared clonotypes between healthy human individuals. CDR1 and CDR2 from the germline V gene are MNHNS and SASEGT. J lost 2 bases, V lost 7 bases, and 5 bases had no gene match. The CDR3 has 15 residues. The repertoire was sequenced with immunoSEQ multiplex PCR; TCRdb's copy has only in-frame clones and lacks some. Of about 1 million clones detected, about three quarters appear once; the ten largest clones hold about 1.5%. The source of this sequence is a man younger than 35 in good health. Sequencing used memory CD4+ T cells sorted from blood. The subset was: CD45RA-negative fraction. The V and J genes are TRBV6-1 and TRBJ2-2, with 9 nucleotides matching TRBD2. The DNA for the CDR3 is TGTGCCAGCATGTCCCTAGCGGGAAACACCGGGGAGCTGTTTTTT. Translating it yields CASMSLAGNTGELFF.